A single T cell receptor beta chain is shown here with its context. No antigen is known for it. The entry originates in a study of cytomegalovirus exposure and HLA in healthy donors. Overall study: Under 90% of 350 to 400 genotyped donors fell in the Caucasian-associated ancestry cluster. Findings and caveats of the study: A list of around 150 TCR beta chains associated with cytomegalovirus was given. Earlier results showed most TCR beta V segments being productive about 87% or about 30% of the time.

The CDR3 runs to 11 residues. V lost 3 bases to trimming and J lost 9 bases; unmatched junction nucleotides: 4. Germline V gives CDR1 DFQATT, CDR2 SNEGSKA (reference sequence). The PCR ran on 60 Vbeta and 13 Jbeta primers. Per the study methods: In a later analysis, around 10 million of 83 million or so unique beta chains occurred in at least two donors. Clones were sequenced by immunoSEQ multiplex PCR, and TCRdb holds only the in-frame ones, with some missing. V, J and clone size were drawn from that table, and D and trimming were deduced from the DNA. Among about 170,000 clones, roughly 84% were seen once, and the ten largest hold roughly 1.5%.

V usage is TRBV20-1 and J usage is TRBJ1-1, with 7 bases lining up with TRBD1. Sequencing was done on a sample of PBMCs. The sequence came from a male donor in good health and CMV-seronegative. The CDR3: CSARSGQQAFF. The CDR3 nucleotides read TGCAGTGCTAGGTCGGGACAGCAAGCTTTCTTT.